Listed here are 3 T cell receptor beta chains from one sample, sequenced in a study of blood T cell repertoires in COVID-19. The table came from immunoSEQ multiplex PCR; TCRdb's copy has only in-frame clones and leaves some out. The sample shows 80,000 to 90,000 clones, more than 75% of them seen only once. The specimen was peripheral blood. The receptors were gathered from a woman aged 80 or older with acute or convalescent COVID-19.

The CDR3 here is CASGRISYEQYF. In nucleotides, the CDR3 is TGTGCCAGCGGGCGCATCTCCTACGAGCAGTACTTC. V gene TRBV28 combines with J gene TRBJ2-7; D is unclear. The germline V and J ends were trimmed by 8 bases and 0 bases, with 8 bases remaining between them. This CDR3 is 12 amino acids long. Germline V gene lookup returns CDR1 MDHEN and CDR2 SYDVKM.

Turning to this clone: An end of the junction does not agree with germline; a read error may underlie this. The CDR3 bases are TGCGCCAGCAGCTTGGGAGGGACAGGGGGTGAACCGAGGATCTTT. Residues: CASSLGGTGGEPRIF. The rearrangement links TRBV5-1 to TRBJ1-1, with TRBD1 matching over 11 bases. Germline loops: CDR1 SGHRS, CDR2 YFSETQ. The CDR3 covers 15 residues.

The CDR3 region is CASSPRGGGGTDTQYF. Here the CDR3 DNA reads TGTGCCAGCAGCCCCCGAGGCGGCGGCGGCACAGATACGCAGTATTTT. This chain connects TRBV7-2 to TRBJ2-3; D not resolved. The V end lost 5 bases, the J end lost 1 base, and 16 bases lay between the germline ends. CDR1 and CDR2 from the germline V gene are SGHTA and FQGNSA. The CDR3 spans 16 residues.